The 25 T cell receptor beta chains presented below share a single source sample, sequenced in a study of response to subunit inactivated influenza vaccine. TCRdb reanalysed the RT-PCR reads using MiXCR and keeps one entry per CDR3 protein. The table has 400,000 to 650,000 distinct CDR3 sequences, roughly 7.6% seen once; the top ten hold about 12%. The input for sequencing was PBMCs from blood, taken around 2 years after vaccination. All receptors come from a man in his fifties or sixties who received an inactivated influenza vaccine.

This clonotype was seen a few times. V is TRBV28 and J is TRBJ2-5, with D unclear. The CDR3 loop spans 14 amino acids. V lost 3 bases and J lost 2, with 10 bases in between. Germline CDR1 reads MDHEN; CDR2 reads SYDVKM. CDR3 coding DNA: TGTGCCAGCAGTTTCGGACCGTGGCAAGAGACCCAGTACTTC. Encoded protein: CASSFGPWQETQYF.

The table lists this clonotype with many counts. This rearrangement joins TRBV30 to TRBJ2-7; the D gene is possibly TRBD1 (6 bases). The V end lost 3 bases, the J end lost 3 bases, and 15 bases lay between the germline ends. Per the germline V gene, CDR1 is GTSNPN and CDR2 is SVGIG (reference sequence). This CDR3 has 14 amino acids. DNA for the CDR3: TGTGCCTGGAGAGGCCGGGACAAAGGCTACGAGCAGTACTTC. Translation gives CAWRGRDKGYEQYF.

This clonotype was observed a handful of times. The rearrangement uses TRBV29-1 and TRBJ2-7; D gene uncertain. V gave up 4 bases and J gave up 1 base, with 8 bases separating them. Germline V lookup: CDR1 SQVTM, CDR2 ANQGSEA. CDR3 length equals 12 residues. CDR3 nucleotides: TGCAGCGTTGGACACAATTCCTACGAGCAGTACTTC. This encodes CSVGHNSYEQYF.

At least ten counts were recorded for this clonotype. CDR3 loop: CASSLATTNYGYTF. In DNA, the CDR3 is TGCGCCAGCAGCTTGGCGACAACTAACTATGGCTACACCTTC. The chain has TRBV5-1 and TRBJ1-2; no firm D call. Germline assignment: CDR1 SGHRS and CDR2 YFSETQ. The CDR3 covers 14 residues. Trimming shortened V by 0 bases and J by 0 bases, and 6 bases separated the two germline ends.

This clonotype was seen many times. This sequence joins TRBV7-2 and TRBJ2-7; tentatively, D is TRBD2 (5 bases). CDR1 is SGHTA and CDR2 is FQGNSA in the germline V gene. CDR3 length: 14 residues. Trimming removed 3 bases at V and 1 base at J, with 10 bases between. This CDR3 is CASSFGPGSYEQYF. The DNA of the CDR3 is TGTGCCAGCAGCTTCGGACCGGGATCCTACGAGCAGTACTTC.

This clonotype was seen ten or more times. This chain joins TRBV29-1 and TRBJ1-3; possible D gene TRBD1, 6 bases. V lost 3 bases, J lost 3 bases, and 6 bases lay in between. There are 12 residues in the CDR3. Germline-derived CDR1 and CDR2 are SQVTM and ANQGSEA. The CDR3 loop reads CSVDRGGNTIYF. The CDR3 DNA is TGCAGCGTTGACAGGGGTGGAAACACCATATATTTT. Using reference TRBV29-1 and TRBJ1-3 for the parts outside the CDR3, the full variable domain is SAVISQKPSRDICQRGTSLTIQCQVDSQVTMMFWYRQQPGQSLTLIATANQGSEATYESGFVIDKFPISRPNLTFSTLTVSNMSPEDSSIYLCSVDRGGNTIYFGEGSWLTVV.

This clonotype was found many times. The J gene is TRBJ2-3, the V gene TRBV20-1; 13 nucleotides align to TRBD2. CDR1 is DFQATT, CDR2 SNEGSKA, per germline (reference sequence). V lost 5 bases to trimming and J lost 3 bases; unmatched junction nucleotides: 5. The CDR3 loop spans 15 amino acids. CDR3 amino acids: CSAPMGLAGTDTQYF. DNA for the CDR3: TGCAGTGCTCCGATGGGACTAGCGGGGACAGATACGCAGTATTTT.

In this sample, this clonotype turned up many times. The CDR3 spells CASSQIRRVNEQFF. CDR3 bases: TGTGCCAGCAGCCAAATCCGGAGGGTCAATGAGCAGTTCTTC. The chain is built from TRBV11-2 and TRBJ2-1; TRBD2 might be the D (6 bases). The CDR3 contains 14 residues. Trimming cost V 5 bases and J 6 bases, with 14 bases left between them. Germline loops: CDR1 SGHAT, CDR2 FQNNGV.

V usage is TRBV20-1 and J usage is TRBJ2-5, with TRBD2 identical over 10 bases. Germline lookup yields CDR1 DFQATT and CDR2 SNEGSKA (reference sequence). The CDR3 is made up of 16 amino acids. V lost 5 bases, J lost 7 bases, and 16 bases stayed unmatched. This CDR3 is CSAGTQRGGASGTQYF. In DNA, the CDR3 is TGCAGTGCTGGGACTCAGCGGGGGGGAGCGAGTGGGACCCAGTACTTC.

There are a few counts of this clonotype. The CDR3 sequence is CASSARGRGTEAFF. CDR3 bases: TGTGCCAGCAGTGCTCGGGGGAGGGGGACTGAAGCTTTCTTT. V gene TRBV2 combines with J gene TRBJ1-1; TRBD1 might be the D (6 bases). V was cut by 4 bases and J by 5 bases, with 14 bases left in between. CDR1 and CDR2 from the germline V gene are SNHLY and FYNNEI. CDR3 length: 14 residues.

This clonotype was picked up many times. The gene calls are TRBV4-1 and TRBJ2-1, with 9 bases fitting TRBD1. Germline V gives CDR1 MGHRA, CDR2 YSYEKL. The CDR3 sequence is 14 residues long. J was trimmed by 7 bases and V by 4 bases; bases with no gene match: 5. This CDR3 is CASSPRDRVNEQFF. In DNA, the CDR3 is TGCGCCAGCAGCCCTCGGGACAGGGTAAATGAGCAGTTCTTC.

The J gene is TRBJ2-1, the V gene TRBV15; TRBD2 matches at 9 bases. There are 15 residues in the CDR3. Germline V gives CDR1 LNHNV, CDR2 YYDKDF (reference sequence). V was pared by 3 bases and J by 7 bases, with 7 bases of the junction left unmatched. The CDR3 here is CATSRSGGSGNEQFF. The CDR3 DNA reads TGTGCCACCAGCAGGAGCGGGGGGAGTGGGAATGAGCAGTTCTTC.

This clonotype was counted many times. The chain employs TRBV24-1 and TRBJ2-7, with D possibly matching TRBD2 (6 bases). The germline CDR1 and CDR2 sequences are KGHDR and SFDVKD. V was pared by 3 bases and J by 2 bases, with 13 bases between. CDR3 length: 15 residues. The CDR3 DNA is TGTGCCACCAGTGATCCAAGGGGACTTACCTACGAGCAGTACTTC. The encoded protein is CATSDPRGLTYEQYF.

This clonotype was observed a few times. CDR3 sequence reads: CASRRRQGYTGELFF. The CDR3 DNA follows: TGTGCCAGCAGACGCCGACAAGGGTATACCGGGGAGCTGTTTTTT. The chain links TRBV6-1 to TRBJ2-2; D not resolved. The CDR3 is 15 residues long. Looked up from germline, CDR1 is MNHNS and CDR2 is SASEGT. Trimming stripped 6 bases from V and 5 bases from J, with 16 bases between.

V is TRBV12-3 or TRBV12-4 and J is TRBJ2-3, with TRBD2 matching over 11 bases. The V gene end was trimmed by 7 bases and the J gene end by 5 bases; junction bases not matched to a gene: 2. CDR3 length: 13 residues. CDR3 in DNA: TGTGCCAGCATCCTAGCGGGGGGAGATACGCAGTATTTT. Its protein is CASILAGGDTQYF.

This clonotype was observed a handful of times. The chain combines TRBV5-1 with TRBJ2-5; D is uncertain. The CDR3 contains 15 residues. CDR1 and CDR2 from the germline V gene are SGHRS and YFSETQ. Trimming took 6 bases from V and 1 from J, leaving 16 bases between them. CDR3 region: CASTAYPGTQETQYF. In nucleotides, the CDR3 is TGCGCCAGCACCGCCTACCCAGGCACCCAAGAGACCCAGTACTTC.

This sequence joins TRBV6-1 and TRBJ2-7; D may correspond to TRBD1 or TRBD2 (5 bases each). The germline V and J ends were trimmed by 6 bases and 0 bases, with 12 bases remaining between them. Germline CDR1 and CDR2: MNHNS and SASEGT. The CDR3 is made up of 14 amino acids. For the CDR3, the DNA is TGTGCCAGCAGACGGACGGGGACCTCCTACGAGCAGTACTTC. Amino acids: CASRRTGTSYEQYF.

V gene TRBV20-1 combines with J gene TRBJ2-5; 10 positions agree with TRBD2. From germline, CDR1 is DFQATT and CDR2 SNEGSKA (reference sequence). The ends lost 0 bases at V and 0 bases at J; junction bases unmatched: 7. The CDR3 sequence is 17 residues long. CDR3 sequence: CSARDLTSGKNQETQYF. The CDR3 DNA reads TGCAGTGCTAGAGATTTAACTAGCGGGAAAAACCAAGAGACCCAGTACTTC.

In this sample, this clonotype turned up many times. This rearrangement joins TRBV5-1 to TRBJ2-1, with D perhaps TRBD2 (6 bases). With 4 bases removed from V and 4 bases from J, the gap between germline ends came to 18 bases. This CDR3 is built from 16 residues. Germline CDR1 and CDR2: SGHRS and YFSETQ. CDR3 amino acids: CASSPWVEDYYNEQFF. In DNA form, the CDR3 reads TGCGCCAGCAGCCCCTGGGTGGAGGACTATTACAATGAGCAGTTCTTC.

This clonotype was seen a few times. This chain links TRBV2 with TRBJ2-7; 7 bases are shared with TRBD1. Germline V gives CDR1 SNHLY, CDR2 FYNNEI. The CDR3 length is 14 residues. The J segment lost 5 bases and the V segment lost 5 bases, leaving 9 bases of the junction unmatched. The CDR3: CASSPDRVPNEQYF. Here the CDR3 DNA reads TGTGCCAGCAGTCCAGACAGGGTACCCAACGAGCAGTACTTC.

A few counts support this clonotype. The rearrangement uses TRBV2 and TRBJ1-2; D ambiguous. CDR3 length: 13 amino acids. The germline V and J ends were trimmed by 4 bases and 1 base, with 7 bases remaining between them. Germline V gives CDR1 SNHLY, CDR2 FYNNEI. Here the CDR3 reads CASSVRDNYGYTF. The CDR3 DNA follows: TGTGCCAGCAGTGTTAGGGATAACTATGGCTACACCTTC. The full variable domain, rest sourced from reference TRBV2 and TRBJ1-2, is EPEVTQTPSHQVTQMGQEVILRCVPISNHLYFYWYRQILGQKVEFLVSFYNNEISEKSEIFDDQFSVERPDGSNFTLKIRSTKLEDSAMYFCASSVRDNYGYTFGSGTRLTVV.

The chain carries TRBV6-2 or TRBV6-3 and TRBJ2-7; D is perhaps TRBD1 (5 bases). The CDR3 has 14 residues. Trimming removed 6 bases from V and 5 bases from J, with 17 bases in between. Per the germline V gene, CDR1 is MNHEY and CDR2 is SVGEGT. DNA for the CDR3: TGTGCCAGCAGCCACCGGCAGGGTCCTCACGAGCAGTACTTC. Translating gives CASSHRQGPHEQYF.

This clonotype has a count of ten or more. This rearrangement joins TRBV5-1 to TRBJ2-1, with D possibly matching TRBD2 (6 bases). The germline V gene encodes CDR1 SGHRS and CDR2 YFSETQ. CDR3 length equals 12 residues. The V end lost 4 bases, the J end lost 9 bases, and 11 bases lay between the germline ends. The CDR3 DNA reads as TGCGCCAGCAGCCTCATAGCGGTTGAGCAGTTCTTC. Translated, it gives CASSLIAVEQFF.

Ten or more counts support this clonotype. The chain links TRBV6-1 to TRBJ2-6, with 10 nucleotides matching TRBD1. Germline CDR1 MNHNS, CDR2 SASEGT. CDR3 length equals 17 residues. With 6 bases clipped from V and 1 base from J, the junction kept 6 bases outside the gene matches. CDR3 in amino acids: CASRSGQGRSGANVLTF. CDR3 nucleotide sequence: TGTGCCAGCAGATCGGGACAGGGGAGGTCTGGGGCCAACGTCCTGACTTTC.

This clonotype appeared a few times. The rearrangement links TRBV20-1 to TRBJ2-2; TRBD2 matches at 14 bases. The germline CDR1 and CDR2 sequences are DFQATT and SNEGSKA (reference sequence). The CDR3 contains 18 residues. V lost 2 bases to trimming and J lost 2 bases; unmatched junction nucleotides: 7. The CDR3 nucleotides read TGCAGTGCTAGAATCGGACTAGCGGGAGGACTCAACACCGGGGAGCTGTTTTTT. Its translation: CSARIGLAGGLNTGELFF.